The subject of this entry is one TCR beta chain. Its antigen is unknown. This specimen belongs to a study of shared clonotypes between healthy human individuals. The CDR3 length is 14 residues. Germline V gives CDR1 MDHEN, CDR2 SYDVKM. J lost 5 bases, V lost 5 bases, and 6 bases had no gene match. The authors distributed each subset's genomic DNA evenly over several immunoSEQ plates. Produced via immunoSEQ multiplex PCR; TCRdb's table is partial and in-frame only. The data hold approximately 1,500,000 clones, with nearly 99% observed a single time. Overall study results and limits: Despite large depth, rarefaction showed incomplete sorted-subset sequencing. Collection of samples was limited to blood; tissue repertoires likely differ.

The sample comprised naive CD4+ T cells sorted from blood. This sample's subset: CD45RA+ positively selected. The chain couples TRBV28 to TRBJ2-7; TRBD1 matches at 10 bases. The sequence was obtained from a man aged 25-45 years in good health. For the CDR3, the DNA is TGTGCCAGCAGTCTACGGGACAGGGGAAACGAGCAGTACTTC. Translation gives CASSLRDRGNEQYF.